The 32 T cell receptor beta chains listed next were all sequenced from one sample in a study of blood T cell repertoires in COVID-19. Generated by immunoSEQ multiplex PCR, the TCRdb table keeps only in-frame clones and is missing some. This table holds over 200,000 clones, roughly 84% found once. Sequencing input: peripheral blood. The source of these receptors is a woman older than 75 with active or convalescent COVID-19.

This rearrangement joins TRBV7-6 to TRBJ1-1, with D possibly being TRBD1 (6 bases). Germline V CDR1 and CDR2: SGHVS, FNYEAQ. CDR3 length equals 15 residues. The V end lost 5 bases, the J end lost 0 bases, and 13 bases lay between the germline ends. CDR3 DNA sequence: TGTGCCAGCAGCCTTGAGGCAGGGGTGAACACTGAAGCTTTCTTT. Its translation: CASSLEAGVNTEAFF.

The chain employs TRBV7-9 and TRBJ1-6, with 7 nucleotides matching TRBD1. Germline trimming cut 2 bases from V and 8 bases from J; bases unmatched to any gene: 6. The CDR3 consists of 15 residues. CDR1 and CDR2 (germline): SEHNR, FQNEAQ (reference sequence). CDR3 bases: TGTGCCAGCAGCTTATGGGTAGGGGGCGATTCACCCCTCCACTTT. Its protein product is CASSLWVGGDSPLHF.

V and J are TRBV30 and TRBJ2-5; D gene unclear. Germline values: CDR1 GTSNPN, CDR2 SVGIG (reference sequence). The CDR3 runs to 13 residues. V gave up 0 bases and J gave up 5 bases, with 10 bases separating them. The CDR3 DNA follows: TGTGCCTGGAGTGTAATCGGTACTGAGACCCAGTACTTC. The encoded protein is CAWSVIGTETQYF.

This clone was found once. This chain joins TRBV28 and TRBJ2-3, with D perhaps TRBD1 (6 bases). Germline loops: CDR1 MDHEN, CDR2 SYDVKM. Trimming cost V 7 bases and J 2 bases, with 10 bases left between them. This CDR3 has 13 residues. CDR3 residues: CASNPGDTDTQYF. In DNA, the CDR3 is TGTGCCAGCAACCCAGGGGACACAGATACGCAGTATTTT. Full variable domain (outside the CDR3, taken from reference TRBV28 and TRBJ2-3): DVKVTQSSRYLVKRTGEKVFLECVQDMDHENMFWYRQDPGLGLRLIYFSYDVKMKEKGDIPEGYSVSREKKERFSLILESASTNQTSMYLCASNPGDTDTQYFGPGTRLTVL.

CDR3 amino acids: CASSYATGSGFYGYTF. CDR3 nucleotides: TGTGCCAGCAGTTACGCGACAGGGTCGGGCTTCTATGGCTACACCTTC. This chain connects TRBV6-6 to TRBJ1-2, with 7 positions matching TRBD1. Germline CDR1 reads MNHNY; CDR2 reads SVGAGI (reference sequence). With V trimmed by 2 bases and J by 4 bases, 10 bases remained unmatched. The CDR3 contains 16 residues.

V is TRBV7-9 and J is TRBJ1-4; D is undetermined. V lost 3 bases and J 0 bases, leaving 5 bases between the germline ends. Germline V gene sequence: CDR1 SEHNR, CDR2 FQNEAQ (reference sequence). The CDR3 contains 14 residues. CDR3 sequence: CASSFSATNEKLFF. CDR3 nucleotide sequence: TGTGCCAGCAGCTTCTCCGCAACTAATGAAAAACTGTTTTTT.

This clone was picked up a small number of times. The J gene is TRBJ2-1, the V gene TRBV7-7; 9 nucleotides line up with TRBD2. Germline CDR1 SSHAT, CDR2 FNYEAQ (reference sequence). This CDR3 comprises 15 residues. The V gene end was trimmed by 4 bases and the J gene end by 7 bases; junction bases not matched to a gene: 8. The CDR3 sequence is CASSSNPSGKNEQFF. The CDR3 coding sequence is TGTGCCAGCAGCTCCAATCCTAGCGGGAAAAATGAGCAGTTCTTC. The whole variable domain, remainder taken from reference TRBV7-7 and TRBJ2-1, is GAGVSQSPRYKVTKRGQDVTLRCDPISSHATLYWYQQALGQGPEFLTYFNYEAQPDKSGLPSDRFSAERPEGSISTLTIQRTEQRDSAMYRCASSSNPSGKNEQFFGPGTRLTVL.

The chain joins TRBV4-2 to TRBJ2-3; 10 nucleotides align to TRBD2. There are 16 residues in the CDR3. Germline trimming cut 3 bases from V and 4 bases from J; bases unmatched to any gene: 7. In germline, CDR1 is LGHNA, CDR2 YNFKEQ. CDR3 region: CASSQELAGQSDTQYF. CDR3 nucleotide sequence: TGTGCCAGCAGCCAGGAACTAGCGGGACAATCAGATACGCAGTATTTT.

The rearrangement links TRBV11-2 to TRBJ1-3; D unresolved. The length of the CDR3 is 13 residues. Germline V gene lookup returns CDR1 SGHAT and CDR2 FQNNGV. The V and J ends lost 6 bases and 2 bases respectively, with 8 bases between them. Written as DNA, the CDR3 is TGTGCCAGCAGTAGAGGTACTGGAAACACCATATATTTT. This translates into CASSRGTGNTIYF.

A remark on this clone: The sample has other DNA sequences that encode this CDR3 too. The rearrangement uses TRBV4-3 and TRBJ2-1; no clear D. The CDR3 is 15 amino acids. Germline V lookup: CDR1 LGHNA, CDR2 YSLEER. Trimming pared 0 bases from V and 2 bases from J, leaving 8 bases between. The CDR3 loop reads CASSQESVPYNEQFF. As DNA, the CDR3 is TGCGCCAGCAGCCAAGAATCGGTTCCCTACAATGAGCAGTTCTTC.

The chain links TRBV5-8 to TRBJ1-5; D may be TRBD1 (6 bases). Between the trimmed V and J ends, which lost 4 bases and 3 bases, there was a span of 11 bases. CDR3 size: 14 residues. CDR1 SGHTS and CDR2 YDEGEE come from the germline V gene. DNA for the CDR3: TGTGCCAGCAGCCTGGACAGAAACAATCAGCCCCAGCATTTT. Its translation: CASSLDRNNQPQHF.

The V and J genes are TRBV2 and TRBJ2-7; 7 bases are shared with TRBD2. Trimming removed 8 bases from V and 1 base from J; junction bases left unmatched: 5. The V gene's germline CDR1 is SNHLY and CDR2 FYNNEI. The length of the CDR3 is 13 residues. The CDR3 sequence: CASGTGGSYEQYF. CDR3 DNA: TGTGCCAGCGGTACGGGGGGATCCTACGAGCAGTACTTC.

The CDR3 protein is CASSLVDSGGGQFF. The CDR3 nucleotides are TGTGCCAGCAGCTTAGTCGATAGCGGGGGAGGGCAGTTCTTC. This rearrangement joins TRBV7-2 to TRBJ2-1; 9 bases fit TRBD2. V shed 1 base and J 12 bases; nucleotides not matched to a gene: 7. The CDR3 has 14 residues. Germline V gene sequence: CDR1 SGHTA, CDR2 FQGNSA.

This clone is a singleton in its sample. The chain uses TRBV19 and TRBJ2-2; D is perhaps TRBD1 (7 bases). V gave up 5 bases and J gave up 5 bases, with 12 bases separating them. CDR3 size: 14 residues. Germline CDR1 and CDR2: LNHDA and SQIVND (reference sequence). CDR3 nucleotides: TGTGCCAGTAGTGAACAGGGGAGGACCGGGGAGCTGTTTTTT. This encodes CASSEQGRTGELFF.

This chain links TRBV7-2 with TRBJ2-3; the D gene is possibly TRBD2 (7 bases). Germline V gene sequence: CDR1 SGHTA, CDR2 FQGNSA. The CDR3 length is 16 residues. V lost 5 bases and J 4 bases, leaving 19 bases between the germline ends. Here the CDR3 DNA reads TGTGCCAGCAGCCCGAGGGGACGGGGGGCGTCAGATACGCAGTATTTT. This codes for CASSPRGRGASDTQYF.

The chain has TRBV27 and TRBJ2-3; D is perhaps TRBD2 (5 bases). Germline V lookup: CDR1 MNHEY, CDR2 SMNVEV (reference sequence). This CDR3 is built from 17 residues. V lost 2 bases and J 0 bases, leaving 15 bases between the germline ends. CDR3 loop: CASSLPTSGLSTDTQYF. The CDR3 DNA reads TGTGCCAGCAGTTTACCCACCAGCGGCCTTAGCACAGATACGCAGTATTTT.

The rearrangement links TRBV6-1 to TRBJ1-1, with 7 bases lining up with TRBD1. CDR3 length: 15 residues. Germline trimming cut 2 bases from V and 3 bases from J; bases unmatched to any gene: 6. Germline lookup yields CDR1 MNHNS and CDR2 SASEGT. Written as DNA, the CDR3 is TGTGCCAGCAGTGAACAACCAGGGGGGTACACTGAAGCTTTCTTT. It yields the protein CASSEQPGGYTEAFF.

The chain links TRBV5-1 to TRBJ1-2; D gene uncertain. Trimming removed 0 bases at V and 0 bases at J, with 6 bases between. The germline CDR1 and CDR2 sequences are SGHRS and YFSETQ. There are 14 residues in the CDR3. In nucleotides, the CDR3 is TGCGCCAGCAGCTTGGGACATACTAACTATGGCTACACCTTC. Residues: CASSLGHTNYGYTF.

V usage is TRBV15 and J usage is TRBJ2-3, with no clear D. CDR1 and CDR2 (germline): LNHNV, YYDKDF (reference sequence). CDR3 length equals 15 residues. V lost 1 base to trimming and J lost 4 bases, with 12 bases between them. The CDR3 bases are TGTGCCACCAGCAGAGGTGGCTCAGAGGCAGATACGCAGTATTTT. This translates into CATSRGGSEADTQYF.

This chain links TRBV29-1 with TRBJ2-3; D is perhaps TRBD1 (6 bases). Trimming cost V 7 bases and J 3 bases, with 11 bases left between them. CDR1 and CDR2 from the germline V gene are SQVTM and ANQGSEA. The CDR3 is 12 amino acids. The CDR3 DNA sequence: TGCAGCGCCGCCGACAGGACAGATACGCAGTATTTT. Translation: CSAADRTDTQYF.

V and J are TRBV6-5 and TRBJ2-1; D not resolved. The CDR3 is 12 residues long. Trimming removed 8 bases from V and 2 bases from J, with 7 bases in between. Germline CDR1 MNHEY, CDR2 SVGAGI. The CDR3 region is CASGDAYNEQFF. The CDR3 DNA reads as TGTGCCAGCGGAGACGCCTACAATGAGCAGTTCTTC.

This clone was detected a few times. V gene TRBV14 combines with J gene TRBJ1-3; TRBD1 agrees at 11 bases. CDR3 size: 16 residues. Germline trimming cut 4 bases from V and 5 bases from J; bases unmatched to any gene: 7. Germline V gene sequence: CDR1 SGHDN, CDR2 FVKESK. This chain's CDR3 is CASSPMDRGLRNTIYF. Here the CDR3 DNA reads TGTGCCAGCAGCCCGATGGACAGGGGGCTAAGAAACACCATATATTTT.

V usage is TRBV28 and J usage is TRBJ2-7; perhaps TRBD2 as D (6 bases). The CDR3 has 14 amino acids. Germline V gene sequence: CDR1 MDHEN, CDR2 SYDVKM. The V end was cut by 6 bases, the J end by 0 bases, with 12 bases between. CDR3 residues: CASSQRVDSYEQYF. Here the CDR3 DNA reads TGTGCCAGCAGCCAGCGGGTGGACTCCTACGAGCAGTACTTC.

The rearrangement joins TRBV25-1 to TRBJ1-2; 7 nucleotides align to TRBD1. With 4 bases clipped from V and 8 bases from J, the junction kept 13 bases outside the gene matches. The germline V gene encodes CDR1 MGHDK and CDR2 SYGVNS. The CDR3 has 15 residues. The CDR3 reads CASSGPRGGGRGYTF. The CDR3 DNA follows: TGTGCCAGCAGTGGCCCCCGCGGAGGGGGCAGGGGCTACACCTTC.

The count of this clone is one. The genes are TRBV25-1 and TRBJ2-5; D might be TRBD1 (6 bases). CDR3 length: 13 amino acids. Trimming removed 2 bases from V and 4 bases from J, with 8 bases in between. Germline V gene lookup returns CDR1 MGHDK and CDR2 SYGVNS. The CDR3 region has the DNA TGTGCCAGCAGTGAACAGGGGCGAGAGACCCAGTACTTC. This gives the protein CASSEQGRETQYF.

This chain joins TRBV7-6 and TRBJ2-1; 8 positions match TRBD1. The CDR3 has 16 residues. J was trimmed by 6 bases and V by 5 bases; bases with no gene match: 12. Per germline, CDR1 SGHVS and CDR2 FNYEAQ. CDR3 nucleotides: TGTGCCAGCAGCGCTGTCCGACAGGGGAGGCGCAATGAGCAGTTCTTC. Translation gives CASSAVRQGRRNEQFF.

The chain uses TRBV15 and TRBJ2-5; TRBD2 might be the D (5 bases). Germline V gene lookup returns CDR1 LNHNV and CDR2 YYDKDF (reference sequence). CDR3 length: 15 residues. V lost 5 bases to trimming and J lost 5 bases, with 18 bases between them. This CDR3 reads CATSDRPPSGETQYF. DNA for the CDR3: TGTGCCACCAGCGATAGGCCTCCCTCGGGGGAGACCCAGTACTTC.

The gene calls are TRBV5-5 and TRBJ2-7; D ambiguous. Germline V lookup: CDR1 SGHKS, CDR2 YYEKEE (reference sequence). CDR3 length: 14 residues. V was pared by 4 bases and J by 5 bases, with 16 bases between. CDR3 coding DNA: TGTGCCAGCAGCCCGATGATCCGGGTCCACGAGCAGTACTTC. Translated, it gives CASSPMIRVHEQYF.

This sequence joins TRBV20-1 and TRBJ1-5; TRBD1 agrees at 9 bases. V was pared by 3 bases and J by 6 bases, with 6 bases of the junction left unmatched. The germline CDR1 and CDR2 sequences are DFQATT and SNEGSKA (reference sequence). This CDR3 is 14 amino acids long. CDR3 DNA: TGCAGTGCTAGTGACAGGGGGAAAGGTCAGCCCCAGCATTTT. This sequence encodes CSASDRGKGQPQHF.

Written as DNA, the CDR3 is TGTGCCAGCAGGGACAGCCCTGGAAACACCATATATTTT. Its protein product is CASRDSPGNTIYF. The chain links TRBV7-2 to TRBJ1-3; weak D call: TRBD1 (6 bases). Germline V gives CDR1 SGHTA, CDR2 FQGNSA. V lost 6 bases and J 2 bases, leaving 8 bases between the germline ends. The CDR3 consists of 13 residues.

This clone came up a few times. V is TRBV6-2 or TRBV6-3 and J is TRBJ1-5, with D possibly being TRBD1 (6 bases). The V end lost 2 bases, the J end lost 3 bases, and 11 bases lay between the germline ends. Germline V gene lookup returns CDR1 MNHEY and CDR2 SVGEGT. CDR3 size: 15 residues. The CDR3 sequence is CASSYAGANNQPQHF. For the CDR3, the DNA is TGTGCCAGCAGTTACGCGGGGGCAAACAATCAGCCCCAGCATTTT.

The J gene is TRBJ2-5, the V gene TRBV4-2; a weak D match, TRBD2 (6 bases). The CDR3 loop spans 14 amino acids. In germline, CDR1 is LGHNA, CDR2 YNFKEQ. V was trimmed by 3 bases and J by 5 bases, leaving 13 bases between them. CDR3 in DNA: TGTGCCAGCAGCCAGGCACCAGGGAGGGAGACCCAGTACTTC. Translating it yields CASSQAPGRETQYF.